What follows describes a single TCR beta chain. The entry originates in a study of control samples from healthy donors and cancer patients. Sequenced by immunoSEQ multiplex PCR; TCRdb stores in-frame clones only, minus some. The sample table sets out 150,000 to 200,000 clones. J gave up 1 base and V 11 bases, and 7 bases lay outside the gene matches. The CDR3 totals 14 residues. In germline, CDR1 is ENHRY, CDR2 SYGVKD. The sequence was collected from a woman aged 25-40 years in good health. Sequenced material: blood. The rearrangement links TRBV10-3 to TRBJ1-1, with TRBD1 identical over 10 bases. The CDR3 nucleotides are TGTGCCGCCGGGACAGGGGCGTCGAACACTGAAGCTTTCTTT. Its protein is CAAGTGASNTEAFF.